These 4 T cell receptor beta chains share one sample of origin, sequenced in a study of shared clonotypes between healthy human individuals (dated by TCRdb to about 2020). Library creation used the immunoSEQ multiplex PCR assay. TCRdb re-hosts the immuneACCESS table, in-frame sequences only. Its copies lack some clones; in the studies checked, an unresolved V gene accounts for under half of them, and the cause for the rest is not known. The table for this sample lists roughly 1 million clones; more than 60% of them were counted only once. Roughly 1.5% of the sample goes to the ten largest clones. The sample consisted of memory CD4+ T cells sorted from blood. The label giving this sample's cell subset or site can be read as: CD45RA-negative fraction. The receptors here all came from a man between 18 and 35 years old in good health.

Remarks on this clone: Other DNA variants within this sample encode the same CDR3. The chain employs TRBV7-9 and TRBJ1-2; unclear D gene. Germline CDR1 SEHNR, CDR2 FQNEAQ (reference sequence). The CDR3 is made up of 13 amino acids. The V end lost 5 bases, the J end lost 2 bases, and 9 bases lay between the germline ends. This CDR3 is CASSPQANYGYTF. Written as DNA, the CDR3 is TGTGCCAGCAGCCCCCAGGCCAACTATGGCTACACCTTC.

The chain has TRBV19 and TRBJ2-1; TRBD1 matches at 10 bases. The CDR3 has 16 amino acids. The V and J ends lost 5 bases and 6 bases, in that order; junction bases with no gene match: 10. CDR1 is LNHDA and CDR2 is SQIVND in the germline V gene (reference sequence). In DNA form, the CDR3 reads TGTGCCAGTAGTCCAGCCGGGACAGGGGCGGCCAATGAGCAGTTCTTC. As protein: CASSPAGTGAANEQFF.

The chain recombines TRBV6-1 with TRBJ1-5; D remains ambiguous. CDR3 size: 13 residues. With 2 bases removed from V and 6 bases from J, the gap between germline ends came to 8 bases. In germline, CDR1 is MNHNS, CDR2 SASEGT. CDR3 amino acids: CASSENNGQPQHF. The CDR3 nucleotides are TGTGCCAGCAGTGAAAATAACGGTCAGCCCCAGCATTTT.

This rearrangement joins TRBV6-1 to TRBJ2-1; D is possibly TRBD1 or TRBD2 (5 bases each). Trimming shortened V by 4 bases and J by 6 bases, and 19 bases separated the two germline ends. The CDR3 sequence is 16 residues long. Germline V gene data show CDR1 as MNHNS and CDR2 as SASEGT. The CDR3 loop reads CASSGLWDPRVNEQFF. In DNA, the CDR3 is TGTGCCAGCAGTGGGCTTTGGGACCCGAGGGTCAATGAGCAGTTCTTC.